The T cell receptor beta chain under discussion was sequenced for a study of circulating and synovial CD4+ cells in juvenile arthritis. Overall study results and limits: CPL versus bulk CD4 samples: T cell genome counts differed by at least an order of magnitude.

Libraries were prepared by immunoSEQ multiplex PCR; TCRdb keeps only in-frame clonotypes and omits some of them. The sample has 30,000 or so clones; nearly 95% are singletons. From germline, CDR1 is SEHNR and CDR2 FQNEAQ (reference sequence). This CDR3 contains 15 residues. Trimming pared 3 bases from V and 0 bases from J, leaving 10 bases between. Turning to this clone: Antigen specificity is unknown.

This receptor was obtained from a human donor with juvenile idiopathic arthritis. Sequenced sample: CD4+ T cells from blood. The chain links TRBV7-9 to TRBJ2-3; TRBD1 might be the D (6 bases). DNA of the CDR3: TGTGCCAGCAGCTTTGGGACATACAGCACAGATACGCAGTATTTT. Amino acids: CASSFGTYSTDTQYF.